A single T cell receptor beta chain is shown here with its context. This specimen belongs to a study of blood T cell repertoires in COVID-19. About the research overall: Spain, Italy and the United States supplied samples that represented acute and convalescent COVID-19. PBMCs, B-cell-depleted T cells, or T cells provided the cDNA or gDNA that made up the material.

Per the authors' pipeline: Amplification of reference gene primers provided the estimated nucleated cell counts. TCRdb's copy holds only in-frame clones and misses some; the assay was immunoSEQ multiplex PCR. For V, J and clone size, that table is used; D and trimming come from the DNA. The table lists approximately 100,000 clones, less than 85% of them singletons, with around 2% in the top ten. This CDR3 comprises 16 residues. V was cut by 5 bases and J by 6 bases, with 23 bases left in between. CDR1 is SGHTA, CDR2 FQGNSA, per germline. Sequenced input: peripheral blood. This rearrangement joins TRBV7-2 to TRBJ2-7; tentative D call: TRBD1 (6 bases). The sequence was obtained from a woman between 65 and 79 years old with active or convalescent COVID-19. CDR3 residues: CASSPQWGQLSLEQYF. CDR3 nucleotides: TGTGCCAGCAGCCCACAGTGGGGGCAGCTCTCCCTCGAGCAGTACTTC.